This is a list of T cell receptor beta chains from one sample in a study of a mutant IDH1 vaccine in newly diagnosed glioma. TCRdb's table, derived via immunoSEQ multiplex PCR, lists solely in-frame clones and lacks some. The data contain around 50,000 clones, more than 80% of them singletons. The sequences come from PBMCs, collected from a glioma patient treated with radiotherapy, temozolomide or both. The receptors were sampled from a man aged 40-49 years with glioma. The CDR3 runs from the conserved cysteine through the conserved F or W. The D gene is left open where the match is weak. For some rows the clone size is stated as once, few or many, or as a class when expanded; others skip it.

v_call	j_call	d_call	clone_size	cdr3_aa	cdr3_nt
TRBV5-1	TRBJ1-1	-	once	CASSEGRRNTEAFF	TGCGCCAGCAGCGAGGGACGGAGGAACACTGAAGCTTTCTTT
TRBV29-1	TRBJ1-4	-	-	CSGALYEKLFF	TGCAGCGGTGCTCTATATGAAAAACTGTTTTTT
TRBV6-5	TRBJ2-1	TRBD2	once	CASSYSRTREAEQFF	TGTGCCAGCAGTTACTCTCGGACTAGAGAGGCTGAGCAGTTCTTC
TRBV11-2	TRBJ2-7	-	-	CASSLGAGTSYEQYF	TGTGCCAGCAGCTTAGGAGCGGGTACCTCCTACGAGCAGTACTTC
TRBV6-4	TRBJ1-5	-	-	CASKGVGNQPQHF	TGTGCCAGCAAAGGGGTGGGCAATCAGCCCCAGCATTTT
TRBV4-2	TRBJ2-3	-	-	CASSTSRDTQYF	TGTGCCAGCAGTACCTCCCGGGATACGCAGTATTTT
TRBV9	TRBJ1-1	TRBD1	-	CASSATTGPVGEAFF	TGTGCCAGCAGCGCCACGACAGGGCCCGTTGGGGAAGCTTTCTTT
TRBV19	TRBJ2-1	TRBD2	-	CASKFLMSGRAQGEQFF	TGTGCCAGTAAATTCCTTATGAGCGGGAGGGCCCAGGGTGAGCAGTTCTTC
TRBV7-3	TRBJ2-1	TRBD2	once	CASSLSGTSANEQFF	TGTGCCAGCAGCTTATCCGGGACTAGCGCCAATGAGCAGTTCTTC
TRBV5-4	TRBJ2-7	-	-	CASSLAVTSRYEQYF	TGTGCCAGCAGCCTCGCGGTGACGAGCCGGTACGAGCAGTACTTC
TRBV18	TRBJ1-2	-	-	CASSSPGFAKGYTF	TGTGCCAGCTCAAGCCCAGGCTTTGCCAAGGGCTACACCTTC
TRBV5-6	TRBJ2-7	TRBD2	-	CASSRPPSGRVRFYEQYF	TGTGCCAGCAGCCGACCCCCTAGCGGGAGGGTTAGATTCTACGAGCAGTACTTC
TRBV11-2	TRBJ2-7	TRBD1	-	CASSRQGASYEQYF	TGTGCCAGCAGCCGGCAGGGGGCCTCCTACGAGCAGTACTTC
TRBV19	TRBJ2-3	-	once	CASSIGGIADTQYF	TGTGCCAGTAGTATCGGCGGGATCGCAGATACGCAGTATTTT
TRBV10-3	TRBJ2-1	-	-	CAINNYDSYNEQFF	TGTGCCATCAATAATTACGATTCCTACAATGAGCAGTTCTTC
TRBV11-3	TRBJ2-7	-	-	CASSFQGGEQYF	TGTGCCAGCAGCTTTCAGGGAGGCGAGCAGTACTTC
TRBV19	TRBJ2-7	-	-	CASSMGFDYEQYF	TGTGCCAGTAGTATGGGCTTCGACTACGAGCAGTACTTC
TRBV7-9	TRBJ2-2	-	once	CASSLTEANTGELFF	TGTGCCAGCAGCTTAACGGAGGCGAACACCGGGGAGCTGTTTTTT
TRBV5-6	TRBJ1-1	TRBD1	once	CASSLTGAEAFF	TGTGCCAGCAGCCTGACAGGGGCTGAAGCTTTCTTT
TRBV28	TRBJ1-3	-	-	CASSSPGGGLLRGNTIYF	TGTGCCAGCAGTTCCCCGGGGGGAGGTTTACTCCGTGGAAACACCATATATTTT